The T cell receptor beta chain under discussion was sequenced for a study of blood T cells in healthy people across ages. Overall study findings and caveats: Unsorted PBMC material precluded a definitive naive versus antigen-experienced comparison.

For every donor, a draw yielded roughly 10 milliliters of peripheral blood. They isolated at least 6.5 million PBMCs from each sample. Trimming shortened V by 7 bases and J by 6 bases, and 13 bases separated the two germline ends. CDR3 length equals 12 residues. Germline loops: CDR1 MNHEY, CDR2 SVGEGT. Turning to this clonotype: No antigen is known for it.

Combining a sample-barcoded 5' primer with a J-beta primer mix, a second PCR ran for roughly 7 to 11 cycles. Every cDNA was tagged by a template-switch adaptor with 12 random nucleotides. TCRdb redid the calling of the 5' RACE reads with MiXCR, one entry per CDR3 protein. The data hold under 2,000,000 distinct CDR3 sequences, with roughly 50% observed a single time. The TCR comes from a woman between 35 and 50 years old in good health. The sequenced sample consisted of blood. This sequence joins TRBV6-2 or TRBV6-3 and TRBJ2-7; no clear D gene. The CDR3 coding sequence is TGTGCCAGCACCTACACCGGACGCGAGCAGTACTTC. This sequence encodes CASTYTGREQYF.